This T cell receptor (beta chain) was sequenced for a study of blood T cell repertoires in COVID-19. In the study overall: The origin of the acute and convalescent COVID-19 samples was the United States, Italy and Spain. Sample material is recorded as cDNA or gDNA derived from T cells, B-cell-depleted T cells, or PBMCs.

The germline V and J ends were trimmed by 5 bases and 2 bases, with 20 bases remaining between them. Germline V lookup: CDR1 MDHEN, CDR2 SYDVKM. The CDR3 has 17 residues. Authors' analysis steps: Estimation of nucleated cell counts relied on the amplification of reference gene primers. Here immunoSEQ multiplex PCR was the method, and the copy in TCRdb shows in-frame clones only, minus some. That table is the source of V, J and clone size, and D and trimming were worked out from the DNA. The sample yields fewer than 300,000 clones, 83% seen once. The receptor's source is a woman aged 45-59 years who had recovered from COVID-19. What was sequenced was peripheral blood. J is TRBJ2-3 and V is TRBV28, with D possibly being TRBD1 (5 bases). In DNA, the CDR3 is TGTGCCAGCAGTCCGACCCTGGGGCGGTCTTCCACAGATACGCAGTATTTT. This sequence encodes CASSPTLGRSSTDTQYF.